This TCR beta chain was sequenced during a study of cytomegalovirus exposure and HLA in healthy donors. Study-wide results and caveats: Cytomegalovirus association was assigned to about 150 TCR beta chains. Association of a missense DCLRE1C variant with TCR beta V- and J-gene trimming was reported in a later analysis. There were three CMV-associated chains whose specificity for CMV antigens was confirmed in vitro.

This CDR3 has 15 amino acids. Germline V gene data show CDR1 as MNHNY and CDR2 as SVGAGI (reference sequence). V lost 6 bases and J lost 3; bases outside the gene matches: 11. The PCR made use of 60 Vbeta and 13 Jbeta primers. The assay was immunoSEQ multiplex PCR, and TCRdb's table has in-frame clones only and misses some. This sample has more than 95,000 clones, with approximately 79% found just once. This clone has only a few counts. Its antigen is not known. Material for sequencing was PBMCs. This chain joins TRBV6-6 and TRBJ2-7, with 7 positions matching TRBD1. The receptor was isolated from a man aged 55 to 70 in good health and CMV-seropositive. The CDR3 loop reads CASSVLQGSGYEQYF. The CDR3, as DNA: TGTGCCAGCAGCGTTCTACAGGGGTCAGGCTACGAGCAGTACTTC.